This passage covers 21 T cell receptor beta chains from one sample sequenced in a study of cytomegalovirus exposure and HLA in healthy donors. Primers included in the PCR were 60 Vbeta and 13 Jbeta primers. The method was immunoSEQ multiplex PCR; TCRdb's version includes in-frame clones alone and lacks a portion of them. The data hold about 62,000 clones, with 80% to 90% observed a single time. Source material: PBMCs. The source of these receptors is a woman in her thirties in good health and CMV-seronegative.

V is TRBV4-1 and J is TRBJ2-7; 7 nucleotides agree with TRBD1. V lost 4 bases and J lost 5; bases outside the gene matches: 5. CDR3 length: 13 amino acids. The V gene's germline CDR1 is MGHRA and CDR2 YSYEKL. CDR3 protein: CASSLGTVDEQYF. The CDR3 DNA reads TGCGCCAGCAGCCTAGGGACAGTCGACGAGCAGTACTTC.

The rearrangement links TRBV7-2 to TRBJ2-7; 8 nucleotides match TRBD1. The junction had 5 bases not matched to a gene; V was cut back by 5 bases and J by 2 bases. The CDR3 has 14 amino acids. Germline CDR1 and CDR2: SGHTA and FQGNSA. The CDR3 is CASSPPGQAYEQYF. The CDR3 nucleotides are TGTGCCAGCAGCCCTCCGGGACAGGCCTACGAGCAGTACTTC.

This clone was recorded only once. The rearrangement uses TRBV29-1 and TRBJ1-2, with 7 bases fitting TRBD1. After removal of 0 bases from V and 5 bases from J, the junction contained 3 bases not matched to a gene. The germline V gene has CDR1 SQVTM and CDR2 ANQGSEA. The CDR3 consists of 13 residues. Here the CDR3 reads CSVEDGTEYGYTF. The CDR3 DNA follows: TGCAGCGTTGAAGATGGGACAGAGTATGGCTACACCTTC.

This sequence joins TRBV11-2 and TRBJ2-7; D is unresolved. Trimming took 1 base from V and 7 from J, leaving 17 bases between them. Germline V lookup: CDR1 SGHAT, CDR2 FQNNGV. This CDR3 contains 15 residues. For the CDR3, the DNA is TGTGCCAGCAGCTTAGGCGGCAGTGTCCCAAGGGAGCAGTACTTC. This sequence encodes CASSLGGSVPREQYF.

This chain links TRBV9 with TRBJ1-1; D is possibly TRBD1 (6 bases). Germline V lookup: CDR1 SGDLS, CDR2 YYNGEE. Trimming took 5 bases from V and 0 from J, leaving 20 bases between them. This CDR3 comprises 17 residues. Here the CDR3 DNA reads TGTGCCAGCAGGGAACCAAACAGGGTTCTTATGAACACTGAAGCTTTCTTT. Translation gives CASREPNRVLMNTEAFF.

The gene calls are TRBV9 and TRBJ2-2; D is unresolved. The CDR3 is made up of 16 amino acids. The V gene's germline CDR1 is SGDLS and CDR2 YYNGEE. V was trimmed by 0 bases and J by 1 base, leaving 10 bases between them. DNA of the CDR3: TGTGCCAGCAGCGTAGTCCACGCAGGGAACACCGGGGAGCTGTTTTTT. This encodes CASSVVHAGNTGELFF. Together with reference TRBV9 and TRBJ2-2, the CDR3 gives the full variable domain: DSGVTQTPKHLITATGQRVTLRCSPRSGDLSVYWYQQSLDQGLQFLIQYYNGEERAKGNILERFSAQQFPDLHSELNLSSLELGDSALYFCASSVVHAGNTGELFFGEGSRLTVL.

This clone showed up just a few times. The gene calls are TRBV7-2 and TRBJ1-6, with a tentative D call TRBD1 (5 bases). V shed 2 bases and J shed 14 bases, with 7 bases lying between them. The CDR3 spans 11 residues. Looked up from germline, CDR1 is SGHTA and CDR2 is FQGNSA. CDR3 DNA: TGTGCCAGCAGCTTATCGGGGGCCCTCCACTTT. Protein: CASSLSGALHF. Full variable domain (outside the CDR3, taken from reference TRBV7-2 and TRBJ1-6): GAGVSQSPSNKVTEKGKDVELRCDPISGHTALYWYRQSLGQGLEFLIYFQGNSAPDKSGLPSDRFSAERTGGSVSTLTIQRTQQEDSAVYLCASSLSGALHFGNGTRLTVT.

The V and J genes are TRBV7-9 and TRBJ2-2, with 9 bases matching TRBD1. With V trimmed by 4 bases and J by 2 bases, 5 bases remained unmatched. Germline CDR1 SEHNR, CDR2 FQNEAQ (reference sequence). The CDR3 length is 16 residues. In DNA form, the CDR3 reads TGTGCCAGCAGCTCCTGGACAGGGGTAAACACCGGGGAGCTGTTTTTT. This sequence encodes CASSSWTGVNTGELFF.

The genes are TRBV6-1 and TRBJ2-7; D is perhaps TRBD1 (5 bases). Between the trimmed V and J ends, which lost 4 bases and 1 base, there was a span of 5 bases. The germline gives CDR1 MNHNS, CDR2 SASEGT. The CDR3 loop spans 12 amino acids. This CDR3 reads CASSGQSYEQYF. In DNA, the CDR3 is TGTGCCAGCAGTGGACAGTCCTACGAGCAGTACTTC.

This clone was seen a single time. DNA for the CDR3: TGTGCCAGCAGCAATACCGGGACAGGGTTACCCTATGGCTACACCTTC. It encodes CASSNTGTGLPYGYTF. This sequence joins TRBV14 and TRBJ1-2; the match to TRBD1 covers 9 bases. This CDR3 is built from 16 residues. Germline-derived CDR1 and CDR2 are SGHDN and FVKESK. Losses at the gene ends were 5 bases for V and 4 bases for J; bases not matched to a gene: 11.

The V call is TRBV29-1, the J call TRBJ2-1; D is possibly TRBD2 (6 bases). V lost 7 bases, J lost 8 bases, and 18 bases lay in between. This CDR3 is 13 amino acids long. Germline V CDR1 and CDR2: SQVTM, ANQGSEA. CDR3 coding DNA: TGCAGCGGCCGACTAGTCAACTTAGATGAGCAGTTCTTC. Translated, it gives CSGRLVNLDEQFF.

The chain couples TRBV29-1 to TRBJ1-1, with 9 bases that match TRBD1. Germline loops: CDR1 SQVTM, CDR2 ANQGSEA. Trimming took 7 bases from V and 2 from J; bases not matched to a gene: 5. The CDR3 totals 13 residues. CDR3 region: CSAPGQGNTEAFF. CDR3 coding DNA: TGCAGCGCCCCGGGACAGGGTAACACTGAAGCTTTCTTT. The complete variable domain, with remaining parts taken from reference TRBV29-1 and TRBJ1-1, reads SAVISQKPSRDICQRGTSLTIQCQVDSQVTMMFWYRQQPGQSLTLIATANQGSEATYESGFVIDKFPISRPNLTFSTLTVSNMSPEDSSIYLCSAPGQGNTEAFFGQGTRLTVV.

CDR3 nucleotides: TGTGCCAGCAGCTTCCGAATGGGGACAGGGGTCTCCTACGAGCAGTACTTC. Protein sequence: CASSFRMGTGVSYEQYF. This sequence joins TRBV11-2 and TRBJ2-7; 10 bases are a match to TRBD1. The CDR3 contains 17 residues. V lost 3 bases, J lost 0 bases, and 8 bases stayed unmatched. CDR1 and CDR2 from the germline V gene are SGHAT and FQNNGV.

The chain is built from TRBV29-1 and TRBJ1-2; D remains unclear. The length of the CDR3 is 18 residues. Germline V gene sequence: CDR1 SQVTM, CDR2 ANQGSEA. Trimming removed 0 bases from V and 0 bases from J, with 20 bases in between. The CDR3 reads CSVEDALWQSDTNYGYTF. In DNA form, the CDR3 reads TGCAGCGTTGAAGATGCCCTTTGGCAGAGTGACACTAACTATGGCTACACCTTC.

The chain combines TRBV7-2 with TRBJ1-2, with a possible D match to TRBD1 (5 bases). Germline assignment: CDR1 SGHTA and CDR2 FQGNSA. The CDR3 is 13 residues long. V lost 1 base to trimming and J lost 4 bases, with 7 bases between them. The CDR3 reads CASSLVGGYGYTF. CDR3 sequence (DNA): TGTGCCAGCAGCTTAGTCGGGGGCTATGGCTACACCTTC.

In the case of this clone: This specimen includes other DNA sequences encoding the same CDR3. The genes are TRBV19 and TRBJ2-1, with D tentatively TRBD2 (6 bases). Deletions cut 5 bases from V and 4 bases from J, with 12 bases between. There are 14 residues in the CDR3. From germline, CDR1 is LNHDA and CDR2 SQIVND (reference sequence). The CDR3 reads CASSAGYPYNEQFF. For the CDR3, the DNA is TGTGCCAGTAGTGCGGGGTACCCTTACAATGAGCAGTTCTTC.

The V call is TRBV5-1, the J call TRBJ1-6; 8 bases agree with TRBD1. CDR3 size: 14 residues. V shed 1 base and J 12 bases; nucleotides not matched to a gene: 6. Germline CDR1 is SGHRS and CDR2 is YFSETQ. CDR3 protein: CASSLSQGALPLHF. The CDR3 DNA sequence: TGCGCCAGCAGCTTGAGTCAGGGGGCACTACCCCTCCACTTT. Using reference TRBV5-1 and TRBJ1-6 for the parts outside the CDR3, the full variable domain is KAGVTQTPRYLIKTRGQQVTLSCSPISGHRSVSWYQQTPGQGLQFLFEYFSETQRNKGNFPGRFSGRQFSNSRSEMNVSTLELGDSALYLCASSLSQGALPLHFGNGTRLTVT.

The chain uses TRBV29-1 and TRBJ1-1; perhaps TRBD1 as D (5 bases). Deletions cut 7 bases from V and 5 bases from J, with 17 bases between. This CDR3 contains 13 residues. Germline CDR1 is SQVTM and CDR2 is ANQGSEA. The CDR3 DNA reads as TGCAGCGGCGGGACCGCCTTGGGGACTGAAGCTTTCTTT. Protein: CSGGTALGTEAFF.

This clone was observed a few times. The V and J genes are TRBV5-6 and TRBJ1-2; D uncertain. CDR1 and CDR2 from the germline V gene are SGHDT and YYEEEE. Deletions cut 0 bases from V and 5 bases from J, with 8 bases between. The CDR3 is made up of 13 amino acids. The CDR3 here is CASSLGTVYGYTF. CDR3 nucleotide sequence: TGTGCCAGCAGCTTGGGTACAGTATATGGCTACACCTTC.

The genes are TRBV5-1 and TRBJ1-6; 9 nucleotides agree with TRBD1. From germline, CDR1 is SGHRS and CDR2 YFSETQ. With V trimmed by 1 base and J by 4 bases, 3 bases remained unmatched. This CDR3 has 16 amino acids. The CDR3 is CASSLLDRGYNSPLHF. In nucleotides, the CDR3 is TGCGCCAGCAGCTTGTTGGACAGGGGATATAATTCACCCCTCCACTTT.

This chain uses TRBV5-1 with TRBJ2-5, with D possibly matching TRBD2 (5 bases). There are 14 residues in the CDR3. The V gene lost 3 bases and the J gene lost 5 bases, with 14 bases spanning the gap. CDR1 SGHRS and CDR2 YFSETQ come from the germline V gene. The CDR3 nucleotides read TGCGCCAGCAGCTCTAACGAGGGCGGGGAGACCCAGTACTTC. It specifies CASSSNEGGETQYF.